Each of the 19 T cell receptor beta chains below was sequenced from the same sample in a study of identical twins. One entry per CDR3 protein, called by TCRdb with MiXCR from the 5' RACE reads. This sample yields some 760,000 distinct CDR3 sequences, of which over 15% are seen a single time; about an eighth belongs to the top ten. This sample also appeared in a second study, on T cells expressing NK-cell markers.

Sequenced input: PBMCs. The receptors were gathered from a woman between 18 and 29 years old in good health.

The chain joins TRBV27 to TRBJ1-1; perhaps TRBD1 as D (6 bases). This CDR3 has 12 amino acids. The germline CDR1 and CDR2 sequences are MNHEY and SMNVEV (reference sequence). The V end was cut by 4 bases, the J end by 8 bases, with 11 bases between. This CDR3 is CASSYPQGEAFF. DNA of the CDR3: TGTGCCAGCAGTTACCCACAGGGAGAAGCTTTCTTT.

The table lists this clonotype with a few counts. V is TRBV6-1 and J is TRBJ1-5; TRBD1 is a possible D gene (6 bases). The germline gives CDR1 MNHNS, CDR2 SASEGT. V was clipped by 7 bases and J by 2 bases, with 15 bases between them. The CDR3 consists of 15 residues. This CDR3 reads CASKEQGIGNQPQHF. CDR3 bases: TGTGCCAGCAAGGAACAGGGCATCGGCAATCAGCCCCAGCATTTT.

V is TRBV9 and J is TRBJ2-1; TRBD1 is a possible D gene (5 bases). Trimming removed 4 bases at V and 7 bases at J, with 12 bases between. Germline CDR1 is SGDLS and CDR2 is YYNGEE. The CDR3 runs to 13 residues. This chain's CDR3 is CASSSGLRNEQFF. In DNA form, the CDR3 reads TGTGCCAGCAGCTCAGGGTTACGGAATGAGCAGTTCTTC.

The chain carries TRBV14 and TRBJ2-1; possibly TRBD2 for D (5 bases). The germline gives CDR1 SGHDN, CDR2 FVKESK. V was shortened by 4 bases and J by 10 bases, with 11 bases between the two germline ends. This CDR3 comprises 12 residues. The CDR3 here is CASSPGVGEQFF. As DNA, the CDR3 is TGTGCCAGCAGCCCCGGGGTAGGAGAGCAGTTCTTC.

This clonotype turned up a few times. In DNA form, the CDR3 reads TGTGCCATCAGTCCTAACAGGGGGCGGACCTACGAGCAGTACTTC. Translation: CAISPNRGRTYEQYF. The rearrangement links TRBV10-3 to TRBJ2-7, with 9 bases matching TRBD1. From germline, CDR1 is ENHRY and CDR2 SYGVKD. There are 15 residues in the CDR3. Trimming took 5 bases from V and 2 from J; bases not matched to a gene: 7.

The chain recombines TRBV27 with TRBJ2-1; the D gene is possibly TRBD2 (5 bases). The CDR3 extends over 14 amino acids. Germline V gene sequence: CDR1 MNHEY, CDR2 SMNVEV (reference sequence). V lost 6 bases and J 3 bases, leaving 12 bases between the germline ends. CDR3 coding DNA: TGTGCCAGCAGACCCGGACTTGACTACAATGAGCAGTTCTTC. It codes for CASRPGLDYNEQFF.

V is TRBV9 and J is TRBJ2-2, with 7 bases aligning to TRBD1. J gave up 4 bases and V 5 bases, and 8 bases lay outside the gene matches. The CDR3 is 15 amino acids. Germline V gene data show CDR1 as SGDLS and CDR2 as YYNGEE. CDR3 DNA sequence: TGTGCCAGCAGACCGACAGGGTCTAGCACCGGGGAGCTGTTTTTT. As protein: CASRPTGSSTGELFF.

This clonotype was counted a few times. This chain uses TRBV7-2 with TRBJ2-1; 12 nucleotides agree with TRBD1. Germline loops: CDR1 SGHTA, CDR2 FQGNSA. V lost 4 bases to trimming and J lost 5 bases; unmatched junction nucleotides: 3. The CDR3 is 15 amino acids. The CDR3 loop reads CASSWDRGRNNEQFF. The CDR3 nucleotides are TGTGCCAGCAGCTGGGACAGGGGGCGGAACAATGAGCAGTTCTTC.

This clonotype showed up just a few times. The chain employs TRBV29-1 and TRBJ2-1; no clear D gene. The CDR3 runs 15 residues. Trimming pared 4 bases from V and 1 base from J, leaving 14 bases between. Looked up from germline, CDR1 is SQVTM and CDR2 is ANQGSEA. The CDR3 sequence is CSVARYRGSYNEQFF. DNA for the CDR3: TGCAGCGTTGCCCGTTACCGTGGGTCCTACAATGAGCAGTTCTTC.

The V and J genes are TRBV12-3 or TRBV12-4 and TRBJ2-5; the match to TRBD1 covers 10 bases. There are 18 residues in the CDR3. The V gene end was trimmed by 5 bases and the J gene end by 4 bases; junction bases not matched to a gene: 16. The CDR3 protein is CASSTNLGTGEAPETQYF. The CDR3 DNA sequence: TGTGCCAGCAGTACGAACCTAGGGACAGGGGAGGCCCCAGAGACCCAGTACTTC.

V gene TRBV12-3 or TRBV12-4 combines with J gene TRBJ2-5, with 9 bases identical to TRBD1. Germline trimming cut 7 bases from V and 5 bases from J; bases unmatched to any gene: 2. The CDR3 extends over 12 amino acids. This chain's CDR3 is CASKGQGETQYF. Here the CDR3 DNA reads TGTGCCAGCAAGGGACAGGGTGAGACCCAGTACTTC.

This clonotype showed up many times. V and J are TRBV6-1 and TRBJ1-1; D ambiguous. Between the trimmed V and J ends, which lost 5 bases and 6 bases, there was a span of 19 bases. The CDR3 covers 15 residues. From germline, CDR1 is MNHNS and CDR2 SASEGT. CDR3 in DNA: TGTGCCAGCAGTACCGTTCCATCGGAGGGTCCTGAAGCTTTCTTT. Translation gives CASSTVPSEGPEAFF.

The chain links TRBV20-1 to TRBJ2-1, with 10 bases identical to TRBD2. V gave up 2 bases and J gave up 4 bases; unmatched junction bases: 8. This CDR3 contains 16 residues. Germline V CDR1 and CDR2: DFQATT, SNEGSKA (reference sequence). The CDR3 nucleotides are TGCAGTGCTAGACCCAGCGGGAGGGCCATTTACAATGAGCAGTTCTTC. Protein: CSARPSGRAIYNEQFF.

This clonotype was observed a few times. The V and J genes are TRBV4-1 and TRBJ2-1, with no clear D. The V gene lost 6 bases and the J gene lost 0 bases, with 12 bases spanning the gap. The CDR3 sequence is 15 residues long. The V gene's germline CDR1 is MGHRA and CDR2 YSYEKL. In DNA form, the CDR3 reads TGCGCCAGCAGGGTAGCCGAGAGCTCCTACAATGAGCAGTTCTTC. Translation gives CASRVAESSYNEQFF.

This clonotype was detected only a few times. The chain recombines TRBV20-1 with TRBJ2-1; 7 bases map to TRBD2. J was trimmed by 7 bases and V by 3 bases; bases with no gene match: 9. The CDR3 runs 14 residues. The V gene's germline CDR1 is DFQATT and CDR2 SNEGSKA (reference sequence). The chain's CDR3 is CSARKGGSKNEQFF. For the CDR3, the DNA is TGCAGTGCTAGGAAGGGCGGGAGTAAAAATGAGCAGTTCTTC.

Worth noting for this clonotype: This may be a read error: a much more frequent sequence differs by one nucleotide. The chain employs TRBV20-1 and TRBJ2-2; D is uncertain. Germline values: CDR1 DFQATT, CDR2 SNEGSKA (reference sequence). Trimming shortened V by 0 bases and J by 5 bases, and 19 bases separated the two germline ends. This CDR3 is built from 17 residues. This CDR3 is CSARDKGPGWSTGELFF. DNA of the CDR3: TGCAGTGCTAGAGATAAGGGCCCCGGGTGGTCGACCGGGGAGCTGTTTTTT.

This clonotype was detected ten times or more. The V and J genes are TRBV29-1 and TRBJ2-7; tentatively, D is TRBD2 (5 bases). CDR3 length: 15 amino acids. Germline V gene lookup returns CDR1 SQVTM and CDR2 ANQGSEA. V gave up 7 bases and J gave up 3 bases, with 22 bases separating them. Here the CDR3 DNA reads TGCAGCGCTCGCGGGTTGTGGGGTAGATTCTACGAGCAGTACTTC. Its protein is CSARGLWGRFYEQYF.

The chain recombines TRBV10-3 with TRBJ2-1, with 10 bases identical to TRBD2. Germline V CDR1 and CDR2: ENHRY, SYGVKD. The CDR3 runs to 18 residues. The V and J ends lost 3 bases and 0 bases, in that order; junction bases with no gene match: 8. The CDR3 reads CAISDASGGQSSYNEQFF. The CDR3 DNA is TGTGCCATCAGTGATGCTAGCGGGGGCCAGAGCTCCTACAATGAGCAGTTCTTC.

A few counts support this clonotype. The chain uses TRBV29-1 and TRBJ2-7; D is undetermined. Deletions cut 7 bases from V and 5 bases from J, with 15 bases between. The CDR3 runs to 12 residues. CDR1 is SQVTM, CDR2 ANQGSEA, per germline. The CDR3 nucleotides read TGCAGCGCGGATGTAGGGAACCACGAGCAGTACTTC. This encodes CSADVGNHEQYF.